The 22 T cell receptor beta chains below were found in one sample sequenced in a study of OX40 agonist ivuxolimab in advanced cancers. Measured with immunoSEQ multiplex PCR; TCRdb has only the in-frame clones, and not every one. The repertoire holds about 88,000 clones, with approximately 87% as singletons. The sample in question was CD4+ or CD8+ T cells sorted from blood, obtained in a trial of the OX40 agonist ivuxolimab. The receptors stem from an adult with an advanced solid tumor such as melanoma, head and neck, liver or kidney cancer.

This clone has just a few counts. J is TRBJ2-5 and V is TRBV5-1; D might be TRBD1 (5 bases). V lost 5 bases and J 2 bases, leaving 16 bases between the germline ends. The V gene's germline CDR1 is SGHRS and CDR2 YFSETQ. This CDR3 spans 15 amino acids. The CDR3 region has the DNA TGCGCCAGCAGGCCGGCGGTGGGGCCACAAGAGACCCAGTACTTC. This gives the protein CASRPAVGPQETQYF.

V is TRBV4-2 and J is TRBJ1-5; the D is unclear. Trimming stripped 1 base from V and 0 bases from J, with 7 bases between. Germline V CDR1 and CDR2: LGHNA, YNFKEQ. The CDR3 has 15 amino acids. CDR3 residues: CASSQVGDSNQPQHF. The CDR3 DNA reads as TGTGCCAGCAGCCAAGTGGGCGATAGCAATCAGCCCCAGCATTTT.

This rearrangement joins TRBV2 to TRBJ2-7; 10 bases map to TRBD2. The CDR3 runs 15 residues. The ends lost 7 bases at V and 2 bases at J; junction bases unmatched: 8. Germline V gene data show CDR1 as SNHLY and CDR2 as FYNNEI. The CDR3: CASTPQSGGAYEQYF. The CDR3 DNA is TGTGCCAGCACCCCCCAGAGCGGGGGGGCCTACGAGCAGTACTTC. Using reference TRBV2 and TRBJ2-7 for the parts outside the CDR3, the full variable domain is EPEVTQTPSHQVTQMGQEVILRCVPISNHLYFYWYRQILGQKVEFLVSFYNNEISEKSEIFDDQFSVERPDGSNFTLKIRSTKLEDSAMYFCASTPQSGGAYEQYFGPGTRLTVT.

This clone rates as medium-sized. The chain employs TRBV6-5 and TRBJ2-2, with no clear D. The V gene lost 2 bases and the J gene lost 6 bases, with 7 bases spanning the gap. This CDR3 region has 13 residues. Germline V gene data show CDR1 as MNHEY and CDR2 as SVGAGI. CDR3 nucleotides: TGTGCCAGCAGTTACGGTGTATCCGGGGAGCTGTTTTTT. It translates to CASSYGVSGELFF.

The V gene is TRBV5-1, the J gene TRBJ1-3, with D uncertain. The germline V gene encodes CDR1 SGHRS and CDR2 YFSETQ. This CDR3 comprises 14 residues. Trimming stripped 5 bases from V and 4 bases from J, with 13 bases between. CDR3 sequence: CASRSSAGGNTIYF. The CDR3 DNA is TGCGCCAGCAGGTCTTCCGCGGGGGGAAACACCATATATTTT.

The chain employs TRBV5-1 and TRBJ2-2; perhaps TRBD2 as D (8 bases). The germline gives CDR1 SGHRS, CDR2 YFSETQ. V lost 1 base and J 6 bases, leaving 16 bases between the germline ends. CDR3 length equals 16 residues. The CDR3 loop reads CASSLTTSGQAGELFF. CDR3 bases: TGCGCCAGCAGCTTGACAACTAGCGGACAGGCCGGGGAGCTGTTTTTT. The complete variable domain, with remaining parts taken from reference TRBV5-1 and TRBJ2-2, reads KAGVTQTPRYLIKTRGQQVTLSCSPISGHRSVSWYQQTPGQGLQFLFEYFSETQRNKGNFPGRFSGRQFSNSRSEMNVSTLELGDSALYLCASSLTTSGQAGELFFGEGSRLTVL.

The genes are TRBV28 and TRBJ1-4, with no clear D. The CDR3 is 14 residues long. Per germline, CDR1 MDHEN and CDR2 SYDVKM. V lost 5 bases to trimming and J lost 1 base, with 8 bases between them. As DNA, the CDR3 is TGTGCCAGCAGTACCGATAGAACTAATGAAAAACTGTTTTTT. It is translated as CASSTDRTNEKLFF. Full variable domain (rest looked up from reference TRBV28 and TRBJ1-4): DVKVTQSSRYLVKRTGEKVFLECVQDMDHENMFWYRQDPGLGLRLIYFSYDVKMKEKGDIPEGYSVSREKKERFSLILESASTNQTSMYLCASSTDRTNEKLFFGSGTQLSVL.

The V call is TRBV6-5, the J call TRBJ2-7; 10 bases map to TRBD2. Germline V lookup: CDR1 MNHEY, CDR2 SVGAGI. The CDR3 covers 13 residues. J lost 4 bases, V lost 8 bases, and 5 bases had no gene match. The CDR3 sequence: CASGTSGKYEQYF. As DNA, the CDR3 is TGTGCCAGCGGTACTAGCGGGAAGTACGAGCAGTACTTC.

This chain links TRBV5-6 with TRBJ1-6; 7 positions match TRBD1. Germline loops: CDR1 SGHDT, CDR2 YYEEEE. CDR3 size: 17 residues. After removal of 0 bases from V and 5 bases from J, the junction contained 8 bases not matched to a gene. CDR3 in DNA: TGTGCCAGCAGCTTGGGATCCGGGACAGCGAATAATTCACCCCTCCACTTT. It yields the protein CASSLGSGTANNSPLHF.

The chain uses TRBV29-1 and TRBJ2-2; 7 bases are a match to TRBD2. V was clipped by 7 bases and J by 5 bases; unmatched bases: 10. CDR3 size: 14 residues. In germline, CDR1 is SQVTM, CDR2 ANQGSEA. The CDR3 protein is CSAQLGGRTGELFF. The CDR3 region has the DNA TGCAGCGCCCAACTGGGGGGGAGGACCGGGGAGCTGTTTTTT.

V is TRBV14 and J is TRBJ1-2; TRBD1 is a possible D gene (5 bases). Germline V CDR1 and CDR2: SGHDN, FVKESK. The ends were cut back, 4 bases at V and 6 bases at J, with 15 bases in the middle. This CDR3 has 14 amino acids. The DNA for the CDR3 is TGTGCCAGCAGCCCTGTGGCCTGGGGCAATGGCTACACCTTC. Translation: CASSPVAWGNGYTF.

The chain has TRBV27 and TRBJ1-2, with a tentative D call TRBD1 (6 bases). The CDR3 totals 17 residues. V was pared by 1 base and J by 6 bases, with 21 bases between. The germline V gene encodes CDR1 MNHEY and CDR2 SMNVEV (reference sequence). The CDR3, as DNA: TGTGCCAGCAGTTTATTAGGTTTCAGGGGTGTACTAAATGGCTACACCTTC. Translated, it gives CASSLLGFRGVLNGYTF.

This rearrangement joins TRBV29-1 to TRBJ1-5; no clear D. Germline CDR1 reads SQVTM; CDR2 reads ANQGSEA. Trimming left V 4 bases short and J 4 bases short, with 8 bases between. CDR3 size: 12 residues. CDR3 region: CSVGTLNQPQHF. In nucleotides, the CDR3 is TGCAGCGTTGGCACTCTAAATCAGCCCCAGCATTTT.

The chain joins TRBV7-9 to TRBJ2-3; tentatively, D is TRBD2 (6 bases). CDR1 is SEHNR and CDR2 is FQNEAQ in the germline V gene (reference sequence). V lost 4 bases, J lost 0 bases, and 14 bases lay in between. The CDR3 is 16 residues long. CDR3 residues: CASSSLAATSTDTQYF. For the CDR3, the DNA is TGTGCCAGCAGCTCCTTAGCGGCTACTAGCACAGATACGCAGTATTTT. The whole variable domain, filled in from reference TRBV7-9 and TRBJ2-3, reads DTGVSQNPRHKITKRGQNVTFRCDPISEHNRLYWYRQTLGQGPEFLTYFQNEAQLEKSRLLSDRFSAERPKGSFSTLEIQRTEQGDSAMYLCASSSLAATSTDTQYFGPGTRLTVL.

The rearrangement links TRBV18 to TRBJ1-4, with 8 bases fitting TRBD1. The CDR3 extends over 16 amino acids. Germline CDR1 reads KGHSH; CDR2 reads LQKENI. After removal of 3 bases from V and 0 bases from J, the junction contained 3 bases not matched to a gene. The DNA for the CDR3 is TGTGCCAGCTCACCGAACAGGGGGACAACTAATGAAAAACTGTTTTTT. It translates to CASSPNRGTTNEKLFF.

The rearrangement joins TRBV7-9 to TRBJ1-1; D gene uncertain. The CDR3 has 13 residues. V lost 3 bases to trimming and J lost 4 bases, with 9 bases between them. Germline V gives CDR1 SEHNR, CDR2 FQNEAQ (reference sequence). This CDR3 is CASSFAVVTEAFF. CDR3 in DNA: TGTGCCAGCAGCTTTGCGGTAGTCACTGAAGCTTTCTTT.

The J gene is TRBJ2-5, the V gene TRBV5-4; 7 bases fit TRBD1. The J segment lost 4 bases and the V segment lost 4 bases, leaving 7 bases of the junction unmatched. The V gene's germline CDR1 is SGHNT and CDR2 YYREEE (reference sequence). The CDR3 extends over 14 amino acids. CDR3 sequence reads: CASSQPGQLETQYF. In DNA form, the CDR3 reads TGTGCCAGCAGCCAACCGGGACAGTTAGAGACCCAGTACTTC.

This chain uses TRBV5-4 with TRBJ1-2, with 10 bases lining up with TRBD1. The CDR3 is 14 residues long. Germline-derived CDR1 and CDR2 are SGHNT and YYREEE (reference sequence). V lost 6 bases to trimming and J lost 12 bases; unmatched junction nucleotides: 14. CDR3 sequence (DNA): TGTGCCAGCACCGTCGAAGGGACAGGGGTTAGACACACCTTC. It codes for CASTVEGTGVRHTF. The complete variable domain, with remaining parts taken from reference TRBV5-4 and TRBJ1-2, reads ETGVTQSPTHLIKTRGQQVTLRCSSQSGHNTVSWYQQALGQGPQFIFQYYREEENGRGNFPPRFSGLQFPNYSSELNVNALELDDSALYLCASTVEGTGVRHTFGSGTRLTVV.

The chain has TRBV5-1 and TRBJ2-7, with a possible D match to TRBD1 (6 bases). Germline V CDR1 and CDR2: SGHRS, YFSETQ. This CDR3 comprises 15 residues. Between the trimmed V and J ends, which lost 4 bases and 7 bases, there was a span of 21 bases. CDR3 nucleotide sequence: TGCGCCAGCAGCCGAGGGCAGGGGAACCCTAGGGAGCAGTACTTC. Its translation: CASSRGQGNPREQYF.

The V call is TRBV10-3, the J call TRBJ2-7; D possibly corresponds to TRBD2 (6 bases). Germline V gives CDR1 ENHRY, CDR2 SYGVKD. V lost 6 bases, J lost 1 base, and 10 bases lay in between. The CDR3 sequence is 13 residues long. The CDR3 is CAIRGGLSYEQYF. As DNA, the CDR3 is TGTGCCATCAGGGGAGGACTTTCCTACGAGCAGTACTTC.

This rearrangement joins TRBV2 to TRBJ2-7; D is perhaps TRBD2 (6 bases). The germline CDR1 and CDR2 sequences are SNHLY and FYNNEI. This CDR3 region has 12 residues. V shed 6 bases and J shed 5 bases, with 11 bases lying between them. CDR3 residues: CASSGGEDEQYF. CDR3 bases: TGTGCCAGCAGCGGAGGGGAAGACGAGCAGTACTTC. Complete variable domain (other parts from reference TRBV2 and TRBJ2-7): EPEVTQTPSHQVTQMGQEVILRCVPISNHLYFYWYRQILGQKVEFLVSFYNNEISEKSEIFDDQFSVERPDGSNFTLKIRSTKLEDSAMYFCASSGGEDEQYFGPGTRLTVT.

V usage is TRBV5-8 and J usage is TRBJ1-4, with D hard to call. V gave up 6 bases and J gave up 4 bases, with 16 bases separating them. The CDR3 totals 15 residues. Looked up from germline, CDR1 is SGHTS and CDR2 is YDEGEE. The CDR3: CASIPRVDLNEKLFF. CDR3 nucleotide sequence: TGTGCCAGCATCCCACGGGTGGACCTTAATGAAAAACTGTTTTTT.